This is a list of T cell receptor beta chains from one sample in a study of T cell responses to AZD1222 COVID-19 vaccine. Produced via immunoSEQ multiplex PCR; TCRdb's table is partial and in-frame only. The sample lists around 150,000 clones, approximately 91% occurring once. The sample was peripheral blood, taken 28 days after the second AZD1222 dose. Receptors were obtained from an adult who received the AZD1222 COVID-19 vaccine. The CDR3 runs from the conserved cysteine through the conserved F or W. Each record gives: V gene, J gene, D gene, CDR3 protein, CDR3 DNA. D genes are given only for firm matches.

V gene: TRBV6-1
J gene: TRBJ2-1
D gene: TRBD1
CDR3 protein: CASSESFGTGVAEQFF
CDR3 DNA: TGTGCCAGCAGTGAATCGTTCGGGACAGGGGTAGCTGAGCAGTTCTTC

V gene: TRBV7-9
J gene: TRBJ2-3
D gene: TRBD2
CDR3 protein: CASSPGLAASTDTQYF
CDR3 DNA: TGTGCCAGCAGCCCCGGACTAGCGGCAAGCACAGATACGCAGTATTTT

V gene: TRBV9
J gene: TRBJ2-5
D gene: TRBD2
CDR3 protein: CASSTSSGKTQYF
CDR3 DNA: TGTGCCAGCAGCACATCTAGCGGAAAGACCCAGTACTTC

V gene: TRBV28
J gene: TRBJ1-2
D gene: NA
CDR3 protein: CATLRGPGYTF
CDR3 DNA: TGTGCCACCCTCCGGGGGCCGGGCTACACCTTC

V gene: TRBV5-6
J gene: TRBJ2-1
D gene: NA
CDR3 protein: CATMLQGRNYNEQFF
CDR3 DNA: TGTGCCACCATGTTACAGGGGAGGAATTACAATGAGCAGTTCTTC

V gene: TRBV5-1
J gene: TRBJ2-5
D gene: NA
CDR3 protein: CASSLAGTSVGTQYF
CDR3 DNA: TGCGCCAGCAGCTTGGCCGGGACCTCCGTGGGGACCCAGTACTTC

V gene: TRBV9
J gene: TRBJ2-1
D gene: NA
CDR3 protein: CASSAEGRYNEQFF
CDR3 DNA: TGTGCCAGCAGCGCAGAGGGGCGCTACAATGAGCAGTTCTTC

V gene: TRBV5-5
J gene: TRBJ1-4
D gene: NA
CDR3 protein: CASSLLRGATNEKLFF
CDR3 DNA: TGTGCCAGCAGCTTGCTAAGGGGGGCTACTAATGAAAAACTGTTTTTT

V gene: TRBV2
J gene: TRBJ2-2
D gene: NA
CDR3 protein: CASSANGVNTGELFF
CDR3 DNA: TGTGCCAGCAGTGCAAACGGGGTGAACACCGGGGAGCTGTTTTTT

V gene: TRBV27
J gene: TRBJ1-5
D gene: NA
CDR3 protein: CASSFWGKSNQPQHF
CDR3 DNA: TGTGCCAGCAGTTTTTGGGGGAAAAGCAATCAGCCCCAGCATTTT

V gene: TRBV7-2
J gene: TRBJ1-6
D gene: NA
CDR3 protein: CASSLVPAAGFLDSPLHF
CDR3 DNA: TGTGCCAGCAGCTTAGTCCCGGCAGCAGGTTTCCTAGATTCACCCCTCCACTTT